A selection of T cell receptor beta chains follows, all from one sample in a study of spatial heterogeneity in lung cancer. TCRdb analysed the 5' RACE reads with MiXCR anew, one entry per CDR3 protein. Among about 9,200 distinct CDR3 sequences listed, about 8.3% were seen once. The material was PBMCs, obtained at surgery. Receptors originate from a female donor with early-stage non-small cell lung cancer. The CDR3 runs from the conserved cysteine through the conserved F or W.

V gene,J gene,CDR3 protein
TRBV2,TRBJ2-5,CASRFTGPQETQYF
TRBV6-6,TRBJ2-2,CASSYGLIWTENTGELFF
TRBV18,TRBJ1-1,CASSPGGDREAFF
TRBV29-1,TRBJ1-2,CSVRGDYGYTF
TRBV28,TRBJ1-6,CASSSLTGGGSPLHF
TRBV5-4,TRBJ2-7,CASSLAAGGSYEQYF
TRBV6-1,TRBJ2-2,CASSEVQGVPGELFF
TRBV24-1,TRBJ2-1,CATSDLSAGRNEQFF
TRBV6-1,TRBJ2-1,CASSEARGSEQFF
TRBV29-1,TRBJ1-2,CSHDSGYTF
TRBV2,TRBJ2-7,CASRKTSVSYEQYF
TRBV28,TRBJ2-3,CASTDRQSTDTQYF
TRBV12-5,TRBJ1-1,CASGFTGQGKTEAFF
TRBV20-1,TRBJ2-7,CSARDTGAHYEQYF
TRBV14,TRBJ2-7,CASSQSRGVGQYF
TRBV7-2,TRBJ2-7,CASSLDYPSYEQYF
TRBV29-1,TRBJ2-7,CSVEIAGGSYEQYF